Below are 27 T cell receptor beta chains sequenced from a single sample in a study of shared clonotypes between healthy human individuals. Using immunoSEQ multiplex PCR, the repertoire was profiled, and TCRdb retains in-frame clones only, with some absent. Here the sample spans around 690,000 clones, around 91% being singletons. Sequencing input: memory CD8+ T cells from PBMCs. The subset here: CD45RO+ cells pooled with CCR7-negative TemRA cells. Receptor source: a man aged 18 to 29 in good health. Some clones in this sample may be carry-over from other donors' samples.

This chain links TRBV4-1 with TRBJ2-1, with 8 nucleotides matching TRBD2. The CDR3 is 16 amino acids. The V gene's germline CDR1 is MGHRA and CDR2 YSYEKL. V was pared by 4 bases and J by 5 bases, with 10 bases of the junction left unmatched. In DNA, the CDR3 is TGCGCCAGCAGCCCGAGAGCGGGAGAAGGCAACAATGAGCAGTTCTTC. Translated: CASSPRAGEGNNEQFF.

The chain recombines TRBV7-2 with TRBJ1-5, with D maybe TRBD1 (5 bases). The CDR3 is made up of 15 amino acids. Germline values: CDR1 SGHTA, CDR2 FQGNSA. Trimming left V 3 bases short and J 3 bases short, with 12 bases between. CDR3 in amino acids: CASSFFSGDNQPQHF. DNA of the CDR3: TGTGCCAGCAGCTTTTTTTCGGGGGACAATCAGCCCCAGCATTTT. Filled out from reference TRBV7-2 and TRBJ1-5, the complete variable domain reads GAGVSQSPSNKVTEKGKDVELRCDPISGHTALYWYRQSLGQGLEFLIYFQGNSAPDKSGLPSDRFSAERTGGSVSTLTIQRTQQEDSAVYLCASSFFSGDNQPQHFGDGTRLSIL.

This clone was seen once. V and J are TRBV5-4 and TRBJ1-2, with a tentative D call TRBD1 (5 bases). V was pared by 5 bases and J by 6 bases, with 14 bases between. The CDR3 contains 13 residues. Germline CDR1 SGHNT, CDR2 YYREEE (reference sequence). The CDR3: CASRPAGKDGYTF. Here the CDR3 DNA reads TGTGCCAGCAGGCCGGCAGGGAAGGATGGCTACACCTTC.

The genes are TRBV18 and TRBJ2-7; 7 positions agree with TRBD2. From germline, CDR1 is KGHSH and CDR2 LQKENI. V lost 4 bases, J lost 5 bases, and 2 bases stayed unmatched. The CDR3 totals 12 residues. CDR3 protein: CASSRGGDEQYF. Written as DNA, the CDR3 is TGTGCCAGCTCACGGGGAGGGGACGAGCAGTACTTC.

The V and J genes are TRBV11-3 and TRBJ1-1; D is unclear. Trimming removed 5 bases from V and 1 base from J, with 8 bases in between. Looked up from germline, CDR1 is SGHNT and CDR2 is YENEEA. The CDR3 has 13 residues. The CDR3 sequence is CASSPRANTEAFF. The CDR3 DNA is TGTGCCAGCAGCCCTCGGGCGAACACTGAAGCTTTCTTT.

The DNA of the CDR3 is TGTGCCAGCAGCCAAGAACGTAGGGGAAACTATGGCTACACCTTC. Residues: CASSQERRGNYGYTF. The chain uses TRBV4-2 and TRBJ1-2, with D maybe TRBD1 (5 bases). Trimming cost V 0 bases and J 2 bases, with 10 bases left between them. This CDR3 comprises 15 residues. From germline, CDR1 is LGHNA and CDR2 YNFKEQ.

This clone was seen just once. This sequence joins TRBV27 and TRBJ2-1; D uncertain. Looked up from germline, CDR1 is MNHEY and CDR2 is SMNVEV (reference sequence). The CDR3 has 13 residues. The V gene lost 5 bases and the J gene lost 6 bases, with 11 bases spanning the gap. The CDR3 protein is CASSEAVFNEQFF. The CDR3 region has the DNA TGTGCCAGCAGTGAAGCAGTTTTCAATGAGCAGTTCTTC.

This clone was counted once. The chain links TRBV7-9 to TRBJ2-6; the D is unclear. Germline V gene lookup returns CDR1 SEHNR and CDR2 FQNEAQ (reference sequence). There are 18 residues in the CDR3. V was clipped by 1 base and J by 0 bases, with 13 bases between them. The CDR3 loop reads CASSLVVRLSSGANVLTF. The CDR3 DNA follows: TGTGCCAGCAGCTTAGTGGTCAGGTTAAGCTCTGGGGCCAACGTCCTGACTTTC.

The sample holds one count of this clone. The chain links TRBV27 to TRBJ2-3; D is undetermined. V lost 4 bases to trimming and J lost 4 bases, with 15 bases between them. The CDR3 totals 15 residues. The germline V gene encodes CDR1 MNHEY and CDR2 SMNVEV (reference sequence). CDR3 protein: CASSYPNPRADTQYF. DNA of the CDR3: TGTGCCAGCAGTTATCCGAACCCACGGGCAGATACGCAGTATTTT.

The chain couples TRBV4-3 to TRBJ2-3; TRBD2 matches 10 bases. V lost 4 bases, J lost 0 bases, and 7 bases stayed unmatched. This CDR3 is built from 17 residues. Germline-derived CDR1 and CDR2 are LGHNA and YSLEER. The CDR3: CASSPGLAVHSTDTQYF. DNA of the CDR3: TGCGCCAGCAGCCCCGGACTAGCGGTACATAGCACAGATACGCAGTATTTT.

There are a few counts of this clone. The chain employs TRBV27 and TRBJ1-5; no firm D call. CDR3 size: 16 residues. Trimming stripped 5 bases from V and 3 bases from J, with 17 bases between. Looked up from germline, CDR1 is MNHEY and CDR2 is SMNVEV (reference sequence). CDR3 loop: CASSPLWTQDNQPQHF. The DNA of the CDR3 is TGTGCCAGCAGTCCCCTATGGACCCAAGACAATCAGCCCCAGCATTTT.

The sample holds a few counts of this clone. DNA for the CDR3: TGTGCCAGCAGTTTACCCCTCGGCCGAGAAAACTATGGCTACACCTTC. Translation gives CASSLPLGRENYGYTF. This chain joins TRBV28 and TRBJ1-2; D uncertain. Per the germline V gene, CDR1 is MDHEN and CDR2 is SYDVKM. The V gene lost 2 bases and the J gene lost 2 bases, with 15 bases spanning the gap. This CDR3 region has 16 residues.

V is TRBV27 and J is TRBJ2-1, with D maybe TRBD2 (6 bases). Germline values: CDR1 MNHEY, CDR2 SMNVEV (reference sequence). The CDR3 has 14 amino acids. The V end lost 3 bases, the J end lost 6 bases, and 12 bases lay between the germline ends. The CDR3 bases are TGTGCCAGCAGTTTCACTAGCAGCTTCAATGAGCAGTTCTTC. Protein sequence: CASSFTSSFNEQFF.

The chain is built from TRBV2 and TRBJ1-1; D is undetermined. Germline assignment: CDR1 SNHLY and CDR2 FYNNEI. The germline V and J ends were trimmed by 7 bases and 1 base, with 13 bases remaining between them. This CDR3 is 14 amino acids long. The CDR3 spells CASTPTVWNTEAFF. DNA of the CDR3: TGTGCCAGCACCCCGACGGTCTGGAACACTGAAGCTTTCTTT.

J is TRBJ1-2 and V is TRBV28; D unresolved. This CDR3 comprises 13 residues. Looked up from germline, CDR1 is MDHEN and CDR2 is SYDVKM. Trimming stripped 5 bases from V and 4 bases from J, with 11 bases between. The CDR3, as DNA: TGTGCCAGCAGTCCCACGAAGGTCTATGGCTACACCTTC. This gives the protein CASSPTKVYGYTF.

Comment on this clone: This same CDR3 is encoded by further DNA sequences in the sample. The chain links TRBV7-9 to TRBJ1-2, with 8 bases identical to TRBD1. The CDR3 has 14 residues. Germline V gene data show CDR1 as SEHNR and CDR2 as FQNEAQ (reference sequence). The ends lost 4 bases at V and 5 bases at J; junction bases unmatched: 6. For the CDR3, the DNA is TGTGCCAGCAGCTCCGGACAGGGAGGGTATGGCTACACCTTC. This gives the protein CASSSGQGGYGYTF.

This chain connects TRBV9 to TRBJ1-2, with 9 bases identical to TRBD1. The V gene's germline CDR1 is SGDLS and CDR2 YYNGEE. V was clipped by 0 bases and J by 8 bases; unmatched bases: 11. This CDR3 is built from 16 residues. CDR3: CASSVDIGDRVRGYTF. CDR3 coding DNA: TGTGCCAGCAGCGTAGATATTGGGGACAGGGTACGCGGCTACACCTTC.

This clone was seen once. This chain uses TRBV6-6 with TRBJ2-7; D gene ambiguous. This CDR3 has 15 residues. Germline V CDR1 and CDR2: MNHNY, SVGAGI (reference sequence). V lost 7 bases to trimming and J lost 2 bases, with 18 bases between them. The CDR3 reads CASTPVGRFTYEQYF. CDR3 bases: TGTGCCAGCACCCCAGTGGGCAGATTTACCTACGAGCAGTACTTC.

V usage is TRBV29-1 and J usage is TRBJ2-7; possible D gene TRBD1, 5 bases. The V end was cut by 2 bases, the J end by 0 bases, with 14 bases between. This CDR3 contains 15 residues. Germline V gene lookup returns CDR1 SQVTM and CDR2 ANQGSEA. The CDR3 coding sequence is TGCAGCGTTGAAATCCCGACAGCTTTCTCCTACGAGCAGTACTTC. Translation gives CSVEIPTAFSYEQYF.

A single count supports this clone. The chain uses TRBV27 and TRBJ1-5, with no clear D. The CDR3 is 13 residues long. CDR1 and CDR2 from the germline V gene are MNHEY and SMNVEV (reference sequence). Trimming left V 1 base short and J 5 bases short, with 6 bases between. CDR3 residues: CASSLWSDQPQHF. The CDR3 DNA sequence: TGTGCCAGCAGTTTATGGTCGGATCAGCCCCAGCATTTT.

On this clone itself: The conserved phenylalanine or tryptophan normally closing the CDR3 is absent here, so this likely arose from a read error. The chain recombines TRBV27 with TRBJ1-2; the D gene is possibly TRBD1 (5 bases). CDR3 length: 17 residues. Germline assignment: CDR1 MNHEY and CDR2 SMNVEV (reference sequence). V gave up 0 bases and J gave up 4 bases, with 18 bases separating them. DNA for the CDR3: TGTGCCAGCAGTTTATCGGGAACAGGCTACCTGGGCTATGGCTACACCCTC. It codes for CASSLSGTGYLGYGYTL.

This chain joins TRBV27 and TRBJ1-5; D might be TRBD1 (5 bases). The germline gives CDR1 MNHEY, CDR2 SMNVEV (reference sequence). V lost 5 bases, J lost 5 bases, and 13 bases lay in between. The CDR3 extends over 14 amino acids. The DNA for the CDR3 is TGTGCCAGCAGTCTCCGGGACCCCGATCAGCCCCAGCATTTT. Amino acids: CASSLRDPDQPQHF.

This clone has a single count. V and J are TRBV7-9 and TRBJ2-7, with D possibly called TRBD1 or TRBD2 (5 bases each). The germline gives CDR1 SEHNR, CDR2 FQNEAQ (reference sequence). Deletions cut 4 bases from V and 7 bases from J, with 20 bases between. The CDR3 totals 15 residues. The CDR3 DNA sequence: TGTGCCAGCAGCTCCTTCGGGGACGGTCGTCGGGAGCAGTACTTC. This gives the protein CASSSFGDGRREQYF.

V is TRBV27 and J is TRBJ1-2; D ambiguous. Trimming stripped 0 bases from V and 2 bases from J, with 13 bases between. CDR3 length equals 16 residues. CDR1 and CDR2 (germline): MNHEY, SMNVEV (reference sequence). The DNA for the CDR3 is TGTGCCAGCAGTTTATCGGTCGGCCGGAACAACTATGGCTACACCTTC. Encoded protein: CASSLSVGRNNYGYTF.

The rearrangement joins TRBV13 to TRBJ1-4, with TRBD1 identical over 10 bases. Germline CDR1 is PRHDT and CDR2 is FYEKMQ (reference sequence). CDR3 length equals 14 residues. V shed 5 bases and J 7 bases; nucleotides not matched to a gene: 4. The DNA of the CDR3 is TGTGCCAGCAGCCTTAGACAGGGGGCTGAAAAACTGTTTTTT. This encodes CASSLRQGAEKLFF.

The CDR3 spells CASSTGLEDTQYF. The CDR3 DNA reads TGTGCCAGCTCAACCGGGCTTGAAGATACGCAGTATTTT. This chain joins TRBV6-5 and TRBJ2-3; no definite D call. CDR1 is MNHEY, CDR2 SVGAGI, per germline. Trimming pared 8 bases from V and 5 bases from J, leaving 14 bases between. The CDR3 contains 13 residues.

V and J are TRBV19 and TRBJ1-4; no reliable D call. This CDR3 contains 12 residues. V was clipped by 6 bases and J by 7 bases, with 9 bases between them. The germline CDR1 and CDR2 sequences are LNHDA and SQIVND (reference sequence). Here the CDR3 DNA reads TGTGCCAGTAGCCCCTGGAGTGAAAAACTGTTTTTT. Translation: CASSPWSEKLFF.